The clone carrying this TCR beta chain occurred once. Its antigen is still unknown. This record comes from a study of cytomegalovirus exposure and HLA in healthy donors. Study context: Out of about 170 million T cells, an earlier analysis found over 100 million unique TCR beta sequences in total.

The study's findings and limits: Roughly uniform sequencing depth across donors was assumed, possibly incorrectly. Published work reported that the classifier diagnosed cytomegalovirus status with high specificity and sensitivity. Among TCR sequences, most were rare, though some public TCRs appeared in many donors.

With V trimmed by 6 bases and J by 6 bases, 12 bases remained unmatched. The CDR3 runs to 15 residues. In germline, CDR1 is MNHEY, CDR2 SVGAGI. The study ran its PCR with 60 Vbeta and 13 Jbeta primers. Measured with immunoSEQ multiplex PCR; TCRdb has only the in-frame clones, and not every one. The sample carries some 98,000 clones, 80% to 90% recorded once. The TCR originated in a man aged 35-49 years in good health and CMV-seronegative. Input material: PBMCs. V and J are TRBV6-5 and TRBJ2-7, with 9 bases identical to TRBD1. In nucleotides, the CDR3 is TGTGCCAGCAGCCTCTCTCGGGGACAGGGAGGCGAGCAGTACTTC. Protein: CASSLSRGQGGEQYF.